The clone carrying this T cell receptor beta chain was seen at least ten times. The antigen is unknown. These data come from a study of regulatory T cells in long-lasting Graves disease. Overall study findings and caveats: Whereas about a thousand public clonotypes were shared by new patients, persistent patients shared more, at 2,500 to 3,500.

The time point is: newly diagnosed GD, antithyroid drugs for less than 3 months. There was RNA extracted from PBMCs, and the TCR library was made from it. CDR3-region Arm-PCR and iRepertoire HTBI primers produced the TCR beta libraries. TCRdb processed the multiplex PCR reads anew with MiXCR; each CDR3 protein has one entry. This table has 200,000 to 300,000 distinct CDR3 sequences, 20% appearing once. The ends were cut back, 6 bases at V and 1 base at J, with 10 bases in the middle. This CDR3 spans 14 amino acids. In germline, CDR1 is DFQATT, CDR2 SNEGSKA (reference sequence). Material: peripheral blood mononuclear cells (PBMCs), obtained at new diagnosis, from a patient treated with antithyroid drugs. This receptor was taken from a female donor with Graves disease. The chain recombines TRBV20-1 with TRBJ2-6; D perhaps matches TRBD1 (7 bases). The CDR3 here is CSARGQSGANVLTF. CDR3 DNA: TGCAGTGCGCGGGGACAGTCTGGGGCCAACGTCCTGACTTTC.